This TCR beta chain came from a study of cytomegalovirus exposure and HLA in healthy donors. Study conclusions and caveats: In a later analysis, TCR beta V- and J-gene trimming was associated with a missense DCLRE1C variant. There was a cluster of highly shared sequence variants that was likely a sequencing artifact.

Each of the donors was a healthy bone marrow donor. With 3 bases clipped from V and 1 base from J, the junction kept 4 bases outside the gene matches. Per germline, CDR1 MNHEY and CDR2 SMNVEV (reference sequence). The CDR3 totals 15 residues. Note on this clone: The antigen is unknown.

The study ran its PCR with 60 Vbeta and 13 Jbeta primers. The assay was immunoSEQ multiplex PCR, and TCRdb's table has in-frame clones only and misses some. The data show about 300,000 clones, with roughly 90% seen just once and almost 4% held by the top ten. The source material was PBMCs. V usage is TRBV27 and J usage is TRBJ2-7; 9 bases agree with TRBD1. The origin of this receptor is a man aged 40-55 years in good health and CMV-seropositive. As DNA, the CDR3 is TGTGCCAGCAGTTTTGCCGGGACAGGGTCCTACGAGCAGTACTTC. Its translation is CASSFAGTGSYEQYF.